This TCR beta chain was observed in a study of cytomegalovirus exposure and HLA in healthy donors. Germline values: CDR1 MNHEY, CDR2 SVGAGI. This CDR3 spans 14 amino acids. The PCR contained 60 Vbeta and 13 Jbeta primers. Here immunoSEQ multiplex PCR was the method, and the copy in TCRdb shows in-frame clones only, minus some. The sample has under 200,000 clones, about 80% seen once. Sequenced: PBMCs. This rearrangement joins TRBV6-5 to TRBJ2-5, with 8 bases aligning to TRBD1. The closer fit of TRBJ2-7 to the DNA end suggests the J call may be wrong. The source of this sequence is a middle-aged man in good health and CMV-seronegative. CDR3: CASSQDRAVYEQYF. CDR3 coding DNA: TGTGCCAGCAGTCAGGACAGGGCGGTCTACGAGCAGTACTTC.